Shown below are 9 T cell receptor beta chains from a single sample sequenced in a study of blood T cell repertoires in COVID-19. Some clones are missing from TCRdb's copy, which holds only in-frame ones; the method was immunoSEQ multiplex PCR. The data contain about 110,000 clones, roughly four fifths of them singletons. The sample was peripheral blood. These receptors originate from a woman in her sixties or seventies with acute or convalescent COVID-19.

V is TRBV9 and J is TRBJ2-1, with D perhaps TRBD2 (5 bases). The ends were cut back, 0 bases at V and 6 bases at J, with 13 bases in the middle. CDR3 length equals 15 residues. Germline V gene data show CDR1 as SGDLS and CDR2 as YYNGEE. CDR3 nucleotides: TGTGCCAGCAGCGTAGACGGAGGTGGGGTCAATGAGCAGTTCTTC. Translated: CASSVDGGGVNEQFF.

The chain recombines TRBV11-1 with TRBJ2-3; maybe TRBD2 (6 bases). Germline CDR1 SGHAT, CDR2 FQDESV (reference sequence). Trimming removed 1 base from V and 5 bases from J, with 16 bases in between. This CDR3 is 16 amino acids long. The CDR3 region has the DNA TGTGCCAGCAGCTTAGTTCCGGGCCTCGGGGGAGATACGCAGTATTTT. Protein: CASSLVPGLGGDTQYF. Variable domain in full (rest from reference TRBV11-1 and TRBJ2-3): EAEVAQSPRYKITEKSQAVAFWCDPISGHATLYWYRQILGQGPELLVQFQDESVVDDSQLPKDRFSAERLKGVDSTLKIQPAELGDSAMYLCASSLVPGLGGDTQYFGPGTRLTVL.

The CDR3 here is CASKTGPRGLGTDTQYF. The CDR3 region has the DNA TGCGCCAGCAAAACGGGCCCACGGGGACTCGGCACAGATACGCAGTATTTT. V is TRBV5-1 and J is TRBJ2-3; possibly TRBD2 for D (6 bases). Germline CDR1 is SGHRS and CDR2 is YFSETQ. The germline V and J ends were trimmed by 6 bases and 1 base, with 21 bases remaining between them. The CDR3 consists of 17 residues.

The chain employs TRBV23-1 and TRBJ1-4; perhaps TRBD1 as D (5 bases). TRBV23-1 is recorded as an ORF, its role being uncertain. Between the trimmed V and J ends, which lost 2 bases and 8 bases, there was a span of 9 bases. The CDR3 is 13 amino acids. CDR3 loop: CASSQQEGEKLFF. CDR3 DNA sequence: TGCGCCAGCAGTCAACAGGAGGGGGAAAAACTGTTTTTT.

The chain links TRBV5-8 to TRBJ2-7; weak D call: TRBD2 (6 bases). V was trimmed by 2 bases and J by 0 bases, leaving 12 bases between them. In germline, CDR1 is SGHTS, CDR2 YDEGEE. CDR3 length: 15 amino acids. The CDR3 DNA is TGTGCCAGCAGCTTTGGAGGGTTCGGCTCCTACGAGCAGTACTTC. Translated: CASSFGGFGSYEQYF.

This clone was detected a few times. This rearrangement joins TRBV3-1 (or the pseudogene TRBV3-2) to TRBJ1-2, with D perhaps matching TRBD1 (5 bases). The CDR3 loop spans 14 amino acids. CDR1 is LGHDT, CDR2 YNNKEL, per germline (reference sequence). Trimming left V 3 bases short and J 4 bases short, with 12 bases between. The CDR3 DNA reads TGTGCCAGCAGCCACACGACAGCAGTCTATGGCTACACCTTC. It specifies CASSHTTAVYGYTF.

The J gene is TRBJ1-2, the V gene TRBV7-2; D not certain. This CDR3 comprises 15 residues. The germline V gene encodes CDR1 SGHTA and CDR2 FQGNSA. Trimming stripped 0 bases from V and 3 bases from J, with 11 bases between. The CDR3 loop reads CASSLAAGSYYGYTF. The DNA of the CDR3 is TGTGCCAGCAGCTTAGCGGCAGGTTCTTACTATGGCTACACCTTC.

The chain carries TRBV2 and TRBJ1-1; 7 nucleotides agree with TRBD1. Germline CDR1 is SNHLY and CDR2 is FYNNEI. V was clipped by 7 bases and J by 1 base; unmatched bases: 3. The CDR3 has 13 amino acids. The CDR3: CASMGQTNTEAFF. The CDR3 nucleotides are TGTGCCAGCATGGGACAGACGAACACTGAAGCTTTCTTT.

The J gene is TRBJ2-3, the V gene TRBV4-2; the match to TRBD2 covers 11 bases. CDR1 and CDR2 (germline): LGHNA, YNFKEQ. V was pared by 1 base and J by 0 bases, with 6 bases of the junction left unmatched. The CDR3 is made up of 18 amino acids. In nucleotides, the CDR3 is TGTGCCAGCAGCCAAGGGTCTAGCGGGGGGACAAGCACAGATACGCAGTATTTT. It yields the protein CASSQGSSGGTSTDTQYF.